The clone carrying this TCR beta chain is medium-sized (0.01 to 0.1%). Its cognate antigen is unknown. TCRdb itself ran the RACE reads through MiXCR, one entry per CDR3 protein. The sample yields approximately 52,000 distinct CDR3 sequences, approximately 8.8% seen once. The sample is drawn from a study of human T cells and chemical hapten exposure. Overall study: While the roughly 22-week study was under way, patients received diphenylcyclopropenone on the scalp every week.

Regarding the study as a whole: TCRs at high frequency, those above 1 in 1000, did not change with DPC sensitization.

Time point meaning: pre-sensitization, week 0. Treatment reported: therapeutic diphenylcyclopropenone sensitization with weekly scalp DPC. V lost 7 bases and J lost 5; bases outside the gene matches: 6. CDR3 size: 13 residues. Germline CDR1 is DFQATT and CDR2 is SNEGSKA (reference sequence). The TCR comes from a woman aged 40 to 50 with alopecia areata. Some clones in this sample may be carry-over from other donors' samples. Sequencing was performed on whole blood, taken in connection with sensitization to the hapten diphenylcyclopropenone (DPC). The chain uses TRBV20-1 and TRBJ2-1; 9 bases are shared with TRBD1. The CDR3 coding sequence is TGCAGTGAGGGGACAGGGAATCACAATGAGCAGTTCTTC. This encodes CSEGTGNHNEQFF.